The next 18 T cell receptor beta chains were all read from a single sample in a study of early T cells in non-severe SARS-CoV-2 infection. MiXCR, applied by TCRdb to the 5' RACE reads, yields one record per CDR3 protein. The sample carries about 60,000 distinct CDR3 sequences, around an eighth recorded once. Input material: whole blood. These receptors all come from an adult who was a healthcare worker with PCR-confirmed SARS-CoV-2 infection or an uninfected control (not recorded which).

This clonotype turned up a few times. The rearrangement uses TRBV5-1 and TRBJ2-1; D is possibly TRBD2 (6 bases). The germline V gene has CDR1 SGHRS and CDR2 YFSETQ. The ends were cut back, 4 bases at V and 9 bases at J, with 23 bases in the middle. This CDR3 has 16 residues. CDR3 in amino acids: CASSRPSSGGRAEQFF. In DNA form, the CDR3 reads TGCGCCAGCAGCCGCCCGAGTAGCGGAGGTAGGGCTGAGCAGTTCTTC.

This clonotype was counted ten times or more. The chain joins TRBV11-2 to TRBJ1-4, with a weak D call TRBD1 (5 bases). Deletions cut 5 bases from V and 5 bases from J, with 12 bases between. Germline V gene lookup returns CDR1 SGHAT and CDR2 FQNNGV. The CDR3 runs 14 residues. CDR3 loop: CASSLRQTNEKLFF. CDR3 sequence (DNA): TGTGCCAGCAGCCTACGACAGACGAATGAAAAACTGTTTTTT. The full variable domain, rest sourced from reference TRBV11-2 and TRBJ1-4, is EAGVAQSPRYKIIEKRQSVAFWCNPISGHATLYWYQQILGQGPKLLIQFQNNGVVDDSQLPKDRFSAERLKGVDSTLKIQPAKLEDSAVYLCASSLRQTNEKLFFGSGTQLSVL.

A few counts support this clonotype. The V and J genes are TRBV28 and TRBJ2-3; 11 bases fit TRBD2. CDR3 length: 17 residues. CDR1 is MDHEN, CDR2 SYDVKM, per germline. Unmatched junction bases numbered 4, after V lost 2 bases and J lost 0 bases. This CDR3 is CASSLNSGRASTDTQYF. DNA of the CDR3: TGTGCCAGCAGTTTAAATAGCGGGAGGGCTAGCACAGATACGCAGTATTTT. The full variable domain, completed using reference TRBV28 and TRBJ2-3, is DVKVTQSSRYLVKRTGEKVFLECVQDMDHENMFWYRQDPGLGLRLIYFSYDVKMKEKGDIPEGYSVSREKKERFSLILESASTNQTSMYLCASSLNSGRASTDTQYFGPGTRLTVL.

As for this clonotype: Given a much more abundant clone one base away, this may be a read error. The V gene is TRBV28, the J gene TRBJ1-1, with D possibly TRBD1 on 5 matching bases. The germline gives CDR1 MDHEN, CDR2 SYDVKM. CDR3 size: 12 residues. The CDR3 region has the DNA TGTGTCAGCGGGGGAAGCAACACTGAAGCTTTCTTT. Amino acid sequence: CVSGGSNTEAFF.

This clonotype was counted at least ten times. The chain links TRBV3-1 to TRBJ2-5; tentatively, D is TRBD1 (6 bases). The germline V and J ends were trimmed by 7 bases and 0 bases, with 9 bases remaining between them. This CDR3 region has 13 residues. The germline V gene has CDR1 LGHDT and CDR2 YNNKEL (reference sequence). In DNA form, the CDR3 reads TGTGCCAGCACCGGACAGTACCAAGAGACCCAGTACTTC. The encoded protein is CASTGQYQETQYF.

A few counts support this clonotype. This chain connects TRBV30 to TRBJ1-5; D is possibly TRBD1 (6 bases). With 5 bases removed from V and 1 base from J, the gap between germline ends came to 12 bases. CDR3 length equals 14 residues. Germline V gene sequence: CDR1 GTSNPN, CDR2 SVGIG (reference sequence). CDR3 loop: CAWEGGDSNQPQHF. CDR3 nucleotide sequence: TGTGCCTGGGAGGGGGGGGACAGCAATCAGCCCCAGCATTTT.

This clonotype occurred once. Being one base from a much bigger clone, this may be a read error. The V call is TRBV7-6, the J call TRBJ2-1, with D possibly matching TRBD2 (6 bases). Trimming pared 3 bases from V and 8 bases from J, leaving 17 bases between. Germline assignment: CDR1 SGHVS and CDR2 FNYEAQ. The CDR3 length is 15 residues. The DNA of the CDR3 is TGTGCCAGCAGCTTTAGCAGGAGGGCCGTCGATGAGCAGTTCTTC. This sequence encodes CASSFSRRAVDEQFF.

The rearrangement uses TRBV7-9 and TRBJ2-1, with no clear D. V lost 5 bases and J 5 bases, leaving 13 bases between the germline ends. Germline loops: CDR1 SEHNR, CDR2 FQNEAQ (reference sequence). CDR3 length: 14 residues. The chain's CDR3 is CASSLDKSDNEQFF. The DNA for the CDR3 is TGTGCCAGCAGCCTAGACAAAAGTGACAATGAGCAGTTCTTC.

In its sample, this clonotype was seen many times. The chain is built from TRBV10-1 and TRBJ2-3; 9 bases align to TRBD1. J lost 1 base, V lost 4 bases, and 3 bases had no gene match. In germline, CDR1 is WNHNN, CDR2 SYGVQD (reference sequence). There are 15 residues in the CDR3. CDR3 sequence: CASSGGQGRTDTQYF. The CDR3 nucleotides read TGCGCCAGCAGTGGGGGACAGGGCCGCACAGATACGCAGTATTTT.

The sample holds many counts of this clonotype. J is TRBJ2-3 and V is TRBV20-1; 12 positions agree with TRBD1. The CDR3 is made up of 15 amino acids. Germline V lookup: CDR1 DFQATT, CDR2 SNEGSKA (reference sequence). Trimming at V came to 3 bases and at J to 4 bases, leaving 5 bases not matched to a gene. This CDR3 is CSASAGTGGPDTQYF. CDR3 DNA: TGCAGTGCTAGCGCAGGGACAGGGGGCCCAGATACGCAGTATTTT.

This clonotype was picked up a small number of times. The rearrangement links TRBV5-4 to TRBJ2-3, with 9 bases aligning to TRBD2. There are 17 residues in the CDR3. Germline CDR1 and CDR2: SGHNT and YYREEE (reference sequence). With 4 bases clipped from V and 2 bases from J, the junction kept 11 bases outside the gene matches. DNA of the CDR3: TGTGCCAGCAGCAAGTCCACTAGCGGGTCACCCACAGATACGCAGTATTTT. Its protein is CASSKSTSGSPTDTQYF.

This clonotype appeared many times. The chain recombines TRBV18 with TRBJ2-3; 11 nucleotides agree with TRBD2. The V gene's germline CDR1 is KGHSH and CDR2 LQKENI. The V gene end was trimmed by 2 bases and the J gene end by 2 bases; junction bases not matched to a gene: 3. This CDR3 is built from 16 residues. CDR3 DNA sequence: TGTGCCAGCTCACCAATAGCGGGAGGGAACACAGATACGCAGTATTTT. Amino acids: CASSPIAGGNTDTQYF.

This clonotype was seen more than once but under ten times. V gene TRBV11-2 combines with J gene TRBJ1-1; 7 nucleotides align to TRBD1. The germline gives CDR1 SGHAT, CDR2 FQNNGV. This CDR3 is built from 14 residues. The V gene end was trimmed by 5 bases and the J gene end by 2 bases; junction bases not matched to a gene: 5. The CDR3 region is CASSLRQGNTEAFF. The CDR3 DNA is TGTGCCAGCAGCCTGCGACAGGGTAACACTGAAGCTTTCTTT.

About this clonotype itself: Given a much more abundant clone one base away, this may be a read error. The CDR3 reads CNARGQQETQYF. The CDR3 DNA follows: TGCAATGCTAGGGGTCAACAAGAGACCCAGTACTTC. V and J are TRBV20-1 and TRBJ2-5; D might be TRBD1 (5 bases). Germline-derived CDR1 and CDR2 are DFQATT and SNEGSKA (reference sequence). The CDR3 is made up of 12 amino acids.

This chain connects TRBV18 to TRBJ2-7; 9 nucleotides line up with TRBD2. The trim removed 3 bases at V and 4 bases at J, leaving 7 bases unmatched. This CDR3 is built from 15 residues. Germline V gene data show CDR1 as KGHSH and CDR2 as LQKENI. The chain's CDR3 is CASSPPGLAEYEQYF. In DNA form, the CDR3 reads TGTGCCAGCTCACCGCCGGGACTAGCAGAGTACGAGCAGTACTTC.

This chain uses TRBV20-1 with TRBJ2-7; 7 bases are a match to TRBD1. The CDR3 contains 15 residues. Germline assignment: CDR1 DFQATT and CDR2 SNEGSKA (reference sequence). The V segment lost 0 bases and the J segment 5 bases; nucleotides outside the gene matches: 10. The CDR3 is CSARDVRGSLDEQYF. The CDR3 DNA follows: TGCAGTGCTAGAGATGTCAGGGGGTCACTGGACGAGCAGTACTTC.

A few counts support this clonotype. The V and J genes are TRBV2 and TRBJ1-2; weak D call: TRBD1 (5 bases). Germline CDR1 SNHLY, CDR2 FYNNEI. This CDR3 contains 14 residues. Trimming left V 4 bases short and J 1 base short, with 10 bases between. The CDR3 bases are TGTGCCAGCAGTGCTGGGGCGGGTAACTATGGCTACACCTTC. Translating gives CASSAGAGNYGYTF. The full variable domain, rest sourced from reference TRBV2 and TRBJ1-2, is EPEVTQTPSHQVTQMGQEVILRCVPISNHLYFYWYRQILGQKVEFLVSFYNNEISEKSEIFDDQFSVERPDGSNFTLKIRSTKLEDSAMYFCASSAGAGNYGYTFGSGTRLTVV.

This clonotype came up a few times. The chain has TRBV12-3 or TRBV12-4 and TRBJ1-1, with D unclear. The CDR3 covers 13 residues. V dropped 7 bases and J dropped 1 base, with 10 bases sitting between them. The CDR3 sequence is CASIFAENTEAFF. The CDR3 region has the DNA TGTGCCAGCATTTTCGCAGAGAACACTGAAGCTTTCTTT.